Listed here are 2 T cell receptor beta chains from one sample, sequenced in a study of CD8+ T cells in alopecia areata. RNA was extracted and reverse transcribed into cDNA as the sequencing template. Measured with immunoSEQ multiplex PCR; TCRdb has only the in-frame clones, and not every one. Counted here are tens of thousands of clones, 55% occurring once; the ten biggest clones make up roughly 37%. What was sequenced was NKG2D-high CD8+ T cells sorted from blood. Receptors were obtained from a human donor with alopecia areata.

This clone was recorded a few times. The chain has TRBV27 and TRBJ2-2; D unresolved. Germline V lookup: CDR1 MNHEY, CDR2 SMNVEV (reference sequence). The CDR3 runs 13 residues. V was clipped by 5 bases and J by 5 bases, with 9 bases between them. CDR3 in DNA: TGTGCCAGCAGTGGGTCGTTTACCGGGGAGCTGTTTTTT. The encoded protein is CASSGSFTGELFF.

This sequence joins TRBV19 and TRBJ2-2; D ambiguous. Germline CDR1 and CDR2: LNHDA and SQIVND (reference sequence). The CDR3 has 16 amino acids. Trimming stripped 3 bases from V and 2 bases from J, with 13 bases between. The CDR3 reads CASSIPRKINTGELFF. CDR3 DNA: TGTGCCAGTAGTATCCCACGAAAGATAAACACCGGGGAGCTGTTTTTT.